The entry below describes one T cell receptor (beta chain). The sample comes from a study of blood T cell repertoires in COVID-19. Study as a whole: PBMCs, B-cell-depleted T cells, or T cells were the source of the cDNA or gDNA that made up the material.

Between the trimmed V and J ends, which lost 5 bases and 2 bases, there was a span of 16 bases. CDR1 and CDR2 from the germline V gene are SGHTA and FQGNSA. The CDR3 is made up of 16 amino acids. Authors' processing steps: Counts of nucleated cells, estimated from reference gene primer amplification, were obtained. Clones were read by immunoSEQ multiplex PCR, and TCRdb kept only the in-frame ones, dropping some. Clonal size and the V and J genes are those of that table, whereas D and trimming came from the DNA. The table shows under 450,000 clones, with about 87% occurring only once. J is TRBJ1-5 and V is TRBV7-2, with a weak D call TRBD1 (5 bases). This clonotype originated in a woman between 45 and 65 years old with COVID-19, enrolled during active disease. The sequenced sample consisted of peripheral blood. The CDR3 loop reads CASSRETGGGNQPQHF. Here the CDR3 DNA reads TGTGCCAGCAGCAGAGAAACAGGAGGGGGCAATCAGCCCCAGCATTTT. Variable domain in full (rest from reference TRBV7-2 and TRBJ1-5): GAGVSQSPSNKVTEKGKDVELRCDPISGHTALYWYRQSLGQGLEFLIYFQGNSAPDKSGLPSDRFSAERTGGSVSTLTIQRTQQEDSAVYLCASSRETGGGNQPQHFGDGTRLSIL.